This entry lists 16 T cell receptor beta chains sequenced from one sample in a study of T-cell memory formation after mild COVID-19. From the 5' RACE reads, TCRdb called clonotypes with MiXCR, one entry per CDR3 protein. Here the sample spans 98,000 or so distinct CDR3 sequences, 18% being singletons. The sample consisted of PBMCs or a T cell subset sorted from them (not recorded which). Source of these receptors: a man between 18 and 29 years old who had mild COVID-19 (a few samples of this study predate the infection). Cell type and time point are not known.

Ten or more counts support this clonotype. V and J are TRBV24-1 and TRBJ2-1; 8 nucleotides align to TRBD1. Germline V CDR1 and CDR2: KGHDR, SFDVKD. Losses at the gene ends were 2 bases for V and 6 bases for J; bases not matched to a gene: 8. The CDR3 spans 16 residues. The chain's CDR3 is CATSDSRQGASNEQFF. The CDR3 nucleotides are TGTGCCACCAGTGATTCGAGGCAGGGGGCAAGCAATGAGCAGTTCTTC.

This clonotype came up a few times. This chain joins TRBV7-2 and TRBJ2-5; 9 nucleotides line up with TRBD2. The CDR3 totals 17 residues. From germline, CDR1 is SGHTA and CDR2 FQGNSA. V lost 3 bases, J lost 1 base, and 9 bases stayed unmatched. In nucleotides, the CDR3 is TGTGCCAGCAGCTTTTCACTACTAGCGGGCACCCAAGAGACCCAGTACTTC. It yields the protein CASSFSLLAGTQETQYF.

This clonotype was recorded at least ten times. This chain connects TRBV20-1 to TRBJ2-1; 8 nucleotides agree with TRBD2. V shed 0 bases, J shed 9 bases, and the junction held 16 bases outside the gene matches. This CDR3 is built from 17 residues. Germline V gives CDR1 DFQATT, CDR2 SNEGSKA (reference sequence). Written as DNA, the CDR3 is TGCAGTGCTAGAGATCGTCTCCGGTCGGGGGGGCACAGTGAGCAGTTCTTC. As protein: CSARDRLRSGGHSEQFF.

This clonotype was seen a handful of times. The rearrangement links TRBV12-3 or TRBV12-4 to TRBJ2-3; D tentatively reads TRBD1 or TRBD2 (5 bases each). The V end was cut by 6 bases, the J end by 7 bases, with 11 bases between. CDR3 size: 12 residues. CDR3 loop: CASSFGANTQYF. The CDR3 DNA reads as TGTGCCAGCAGCTTCGGGGCAAATACGCAGTATTTT.

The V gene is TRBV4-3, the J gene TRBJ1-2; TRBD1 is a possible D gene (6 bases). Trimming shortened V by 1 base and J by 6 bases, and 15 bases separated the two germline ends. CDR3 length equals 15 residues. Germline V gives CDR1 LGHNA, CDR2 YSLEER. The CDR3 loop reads CASSQASAGANGYTF. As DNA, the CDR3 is TGCGCCAGCAGCCAAGCCAGCGCAGGGGCGAATGGCTACACCTTC.

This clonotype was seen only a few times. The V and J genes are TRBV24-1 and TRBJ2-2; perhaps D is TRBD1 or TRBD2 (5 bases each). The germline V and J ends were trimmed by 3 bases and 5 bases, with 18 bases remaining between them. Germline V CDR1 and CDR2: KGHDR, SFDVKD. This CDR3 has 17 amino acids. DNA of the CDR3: TGTGCCACCAGTGATGTACTAGACAGAGGGTCGACCGGGGAGCTGTTTTTT. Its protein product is CATSDVLDRGSTGELFF.

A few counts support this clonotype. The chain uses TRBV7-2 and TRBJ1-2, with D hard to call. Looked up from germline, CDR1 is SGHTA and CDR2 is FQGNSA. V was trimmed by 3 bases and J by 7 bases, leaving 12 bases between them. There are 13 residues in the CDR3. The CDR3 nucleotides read TGTGCCAGCAGCTTTAAAGGGAGTGTTGGCTACACCTTC. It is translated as CASSFKGSVGYTF.

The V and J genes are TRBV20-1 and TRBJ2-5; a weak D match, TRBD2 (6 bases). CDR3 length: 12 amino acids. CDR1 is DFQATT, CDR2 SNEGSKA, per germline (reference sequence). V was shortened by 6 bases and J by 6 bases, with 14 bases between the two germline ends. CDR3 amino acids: CSARDSPKTQYF. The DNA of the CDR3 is TGCAGTGCCCGGGACTCCCCGAAGACCCAGTACTTC.

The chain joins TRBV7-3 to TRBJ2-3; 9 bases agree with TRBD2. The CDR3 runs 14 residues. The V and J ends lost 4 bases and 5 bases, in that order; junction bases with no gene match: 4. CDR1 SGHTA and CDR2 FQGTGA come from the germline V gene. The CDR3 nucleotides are TGTGCCAGCAGCTCGGGACTAGCTTTAGATACGCAGTATTTT. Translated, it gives CASSSGLALDTQYF.

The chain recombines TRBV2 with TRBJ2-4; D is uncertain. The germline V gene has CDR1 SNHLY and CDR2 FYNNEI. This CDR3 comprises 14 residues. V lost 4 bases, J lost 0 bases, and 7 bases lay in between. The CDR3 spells CASSVATAKNIQYF. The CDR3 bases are TGTGCCAGCAGTGTGGCTACAGCCAAAAACATTCAGTACTTC.

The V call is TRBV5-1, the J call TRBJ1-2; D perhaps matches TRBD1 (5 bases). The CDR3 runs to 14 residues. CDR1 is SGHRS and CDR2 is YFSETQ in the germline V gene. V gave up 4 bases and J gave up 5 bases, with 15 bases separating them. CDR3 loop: CASSPDDSAYGYTF. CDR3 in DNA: TGCGCCAGCAGCCCGGACGACAGCGCGTATGGCTACACCTTC.

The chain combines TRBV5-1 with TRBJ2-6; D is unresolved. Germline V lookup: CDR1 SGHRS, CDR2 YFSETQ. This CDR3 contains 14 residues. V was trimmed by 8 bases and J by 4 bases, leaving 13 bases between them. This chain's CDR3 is CASLNSPGANVLTF. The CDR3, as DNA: TGCGCCAGTCTCAACTCACCCGGGGCCAACGTCCTGACTTTC.

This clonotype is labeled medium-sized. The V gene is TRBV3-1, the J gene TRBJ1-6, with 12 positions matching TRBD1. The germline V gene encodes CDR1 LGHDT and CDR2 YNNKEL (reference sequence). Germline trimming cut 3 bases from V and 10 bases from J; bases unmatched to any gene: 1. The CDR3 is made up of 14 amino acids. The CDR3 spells CASSQGTGGSPLHF. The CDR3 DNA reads TGTGCCAGCAGCCAGGGGACAGGGGGCTCACCCCTCCACTTT.

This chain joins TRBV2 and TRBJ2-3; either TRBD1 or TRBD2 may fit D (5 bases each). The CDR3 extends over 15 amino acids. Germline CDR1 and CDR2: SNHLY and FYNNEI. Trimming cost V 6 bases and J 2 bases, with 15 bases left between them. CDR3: CASRPGTQITDTQYF. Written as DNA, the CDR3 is TGTGCCAGCAGGCCGGGGACGCAAATCACAGATACGCAGTATTTT. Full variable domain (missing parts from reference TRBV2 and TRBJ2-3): EPEVTQTPSHQVTQMGQEVILRCVPISNHLYFYWYRQILGQKVEFLVSFYNNEISEKSEIFDDQFSVERPDGSNFTLKIRSTKLEDSAMYFCASRPGTQITDTQYFGPGTRLTVL.

The CDR3 DNA follows: TGTGCCAGCAGACCGGGGGTGTTTCATCAGCCCCAGCATTTT. As protein: CASRPGVFHQPQHF. The chain couples TRBV6-2 or TRBV6-3 to TRBJ1-5; D possibly corresponds to TRBD1 (5 bases). The V gene lost 6 bases and the J gene lost 5 bases, with 14 bases spanning the gap. The CDR3 is made up of 14 amino acids. Germline loops: CDR1 MNHEY, CDR2 SVGEGT.

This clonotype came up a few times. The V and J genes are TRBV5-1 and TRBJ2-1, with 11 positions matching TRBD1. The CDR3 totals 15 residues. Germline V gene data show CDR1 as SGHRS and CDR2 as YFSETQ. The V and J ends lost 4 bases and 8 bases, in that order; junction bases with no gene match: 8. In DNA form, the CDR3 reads TGCGCCAGCAGCCACTCCGGGACAGGGGGAGATGAGCAGTTCTTC. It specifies CASSHSGTGGDEQFF. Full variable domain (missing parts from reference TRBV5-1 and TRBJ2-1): KAGVTQTPRYLIKTRGQQVTLSCSPISGHRSVSWYQQTPGQGLQFLFEYFSETQRNKGNFPGRFSGRQFSNSRSEMNVSTLELGDSALYLCASSHSGTGGDEQFFGPGTRLTVL.